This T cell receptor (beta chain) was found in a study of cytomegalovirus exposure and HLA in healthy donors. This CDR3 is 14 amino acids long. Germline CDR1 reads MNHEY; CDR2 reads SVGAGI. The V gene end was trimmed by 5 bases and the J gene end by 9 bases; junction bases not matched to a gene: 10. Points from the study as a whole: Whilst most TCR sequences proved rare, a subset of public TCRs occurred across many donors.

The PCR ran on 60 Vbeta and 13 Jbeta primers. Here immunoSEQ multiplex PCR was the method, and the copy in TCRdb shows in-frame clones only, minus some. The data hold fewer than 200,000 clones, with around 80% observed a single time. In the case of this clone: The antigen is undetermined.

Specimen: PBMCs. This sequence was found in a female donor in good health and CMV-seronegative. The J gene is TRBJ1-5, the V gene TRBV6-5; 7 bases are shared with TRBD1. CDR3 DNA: TGTGCCAGCAGTCCCCGGACAGGTGGGGGGCCCCAGCATTTT. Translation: CASSPRTGGGPQHF.